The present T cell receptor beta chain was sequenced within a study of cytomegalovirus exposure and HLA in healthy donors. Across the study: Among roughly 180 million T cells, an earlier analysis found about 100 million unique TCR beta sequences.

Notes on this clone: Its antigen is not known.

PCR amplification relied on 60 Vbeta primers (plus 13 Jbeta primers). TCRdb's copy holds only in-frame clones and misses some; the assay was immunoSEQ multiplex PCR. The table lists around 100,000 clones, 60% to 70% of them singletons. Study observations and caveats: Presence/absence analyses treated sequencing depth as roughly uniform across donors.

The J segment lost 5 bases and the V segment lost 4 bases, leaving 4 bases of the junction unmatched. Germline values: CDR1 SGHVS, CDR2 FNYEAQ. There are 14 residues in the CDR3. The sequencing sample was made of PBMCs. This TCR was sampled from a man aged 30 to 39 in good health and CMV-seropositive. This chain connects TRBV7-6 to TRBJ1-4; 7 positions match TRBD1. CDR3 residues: CASSSGQPNEKLFF. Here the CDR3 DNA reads TGTGCCAGCAGCTCGGGACAGCCGAATGAAAAACTGTTTTTT.